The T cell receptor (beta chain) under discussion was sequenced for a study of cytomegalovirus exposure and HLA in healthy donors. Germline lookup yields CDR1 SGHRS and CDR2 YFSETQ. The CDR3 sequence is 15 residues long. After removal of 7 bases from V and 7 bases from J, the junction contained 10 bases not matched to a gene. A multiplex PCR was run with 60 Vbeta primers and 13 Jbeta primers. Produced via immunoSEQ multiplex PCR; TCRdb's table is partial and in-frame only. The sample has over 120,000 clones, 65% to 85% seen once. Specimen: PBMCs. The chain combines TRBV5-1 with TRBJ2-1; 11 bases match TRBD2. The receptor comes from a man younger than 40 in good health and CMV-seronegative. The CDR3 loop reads CASGTLAGAANEQFF. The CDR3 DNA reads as TGCGCCAGCGGAACACTAGCGGGAGCCGCAAATGAGCAGTTCTTC.